The source of this TCR beta chain is a study of CD8 T cells in Susac syndrome. After extraction with the RNeasy kit, about 0.5 to 1 ug of the RNA was reverse transcribed using random hexamers. The immunoSEQ assay covered 54 Vbeta and 13 Jbeta segments for CDR3. TCRdb re-called the immunoSEQ multiplex PCR reads through MiXCR, storing one row per CDR3 protein. The sample shows roughly 160,000 distinct CDR3 sequences, more than 90% of them seen only once. The germline CDR1 and CDR2 sequences are MDHEN and SYDVKM. This CDR3 has 15 residues. Trimming at V came to 3 bases and at J to 3 bases, leaving 6 bases not matched to a gene. Sequencing of TCR beta was undertaken in CD8+ and CD4+ T cells derived from blood. The controls were healthy donors who were matched for age and sex. Negative isolation was used for CD8+ and CD4+ T cells, and FACS enrichment was applied to TEMRA cells.

What was sequenced was CD4+ T cells from PBMCs. The clonotype comes from a human donor in good health. V gene TRBV28 combines with J gene TRBJ2-7; 9 bases align to TRBD1. This CDR3 is CASSLVGQGLYEQYF. The CDR3 nucleotides are TGTGCCAGCAGTTTGGTGGGACAGGGCCTCTACGAGCAGTACTTC.